This entry is about one T cell receptor beta chain. A junction end diverges from the germline sequence, so it may reflect a read error. Treatment reported: 19 received Ad26.COV2.S at low or high dose, single or two shots; several received placebo; per-sample allocation not given. Sample collection was performed on day 63 after the first vaccine or placebo injection. The data derive from a study of Ad26.COV2.S vaccination and SARS-CoV-2 variants. Germline V CDR1 and CDR2: MNHEY, SMNVEV (reference sequence). The CDR3 runs 14 residues. Profiling relied on immunoSEQ multiplex PCR, and the TCRdb table lists in-frame clones only, not all of them. Of 500,000 or so clones in the sample, around 88% were seen once.

Sequences were derived from peripheral blood, sampled in a trial of Ad26.COV2.S vaccine versus placebo. This sequence joins TRBV27 and TRBJ2-7, with D possibly being TRBD1 (6 bases). This clonotype was obtained from a person aged 18-60 years who received the Ad26.COV2.S COVID-19 vaccine or a placebo. In DNA form, the CDR3 reads TGTGCCAGCAGTGTATCCAGAGGGGGCTACGAGCAGTACTTC. It codes for CASSVSRGGYEQYF.